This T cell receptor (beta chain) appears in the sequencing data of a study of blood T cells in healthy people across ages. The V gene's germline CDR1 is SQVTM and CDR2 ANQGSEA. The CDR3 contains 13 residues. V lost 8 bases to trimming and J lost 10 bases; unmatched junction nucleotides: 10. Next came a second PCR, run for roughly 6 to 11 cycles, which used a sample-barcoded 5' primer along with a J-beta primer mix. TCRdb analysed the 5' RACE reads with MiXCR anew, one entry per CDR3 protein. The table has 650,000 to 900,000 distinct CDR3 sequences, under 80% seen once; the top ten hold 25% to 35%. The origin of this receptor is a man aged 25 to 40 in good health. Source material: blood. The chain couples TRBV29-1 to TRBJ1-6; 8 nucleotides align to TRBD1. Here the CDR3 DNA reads TGCAGCTACTCTACAGGGGGAAACTCACCCCTCCACTTT. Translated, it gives CSYSTGGNSPLHF. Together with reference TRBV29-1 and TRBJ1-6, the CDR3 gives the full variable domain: SAVISQKPSRDICQRGTSLTIQCQVDSQVTMMFWYRQQPGQSLTLIATANQGSEATYESGFVIDKFPISRPNLTFSTLTVSNMSPEDSSIYLCSYSTGGNSPLHFGNGTRLTVT.